The clone carrying this T cell receptor (beta chain) turned up a few times. V was shortened by 6 bases and J by 2 bases, with 13 bases between the two germline ends. CDR3 size: 13 residues. Germline assignment: CDR1 SQVTM and CDR2 ANQGSEA. Assembly of TCR beta libraries relied on iRepertoire HTBI primers together with Arm-PCR of CDR3 regions. Authors' processing steps: Detected in the samples were around 62 TRBV and under 15 TRBJ segments. TCRdb analysed the multiplex PCR reads with MiXCR anew, one entry per CDR3 protein. These V and J calls rely on TCRdb rather than the paper's analysis. The sample has approximately 690,000 distinct CDR3 sequences, 25% to 30% seen once. Time point noted: persistent/refractory GD, antithyroid drugs over 5 years with positive TRAb. Extracted RNA from PBMCs served as the source of the TCR library. This sample is drawn from a study of regulatory T cells in long-lasting Graves disease.

This TCR was recovered from a female donor with Graves disease. This chain links TRBV29-1 with TRBJ1-1, with a tentative D call TRBD1 (5 bases). The specimen comprised peripheral blood mononuclear cells (PBMCs), sampled when the disease was refractory, from a patient treated with antithyroid drugs. CDR3 amino acids: CSVDNRRNTEAFF. The CDR3 DNA is TGCAGCGTGGATAACAGGAGAAACACTGAAGCTTTCTTT.